These 19 T cell receptor beta chains originate from one sample sequenced in a study of T cell responses to AZD1222 COVID-19 vaccine. Clones were sequenced by immunoSEQ multiplex PCR, and TCRdb holds only the in-frame ones, with some missing. The table has roughly 100,000 clones, 84% seen once. This sample comprised peripheral blood, obtained on day 0 of AZD1222 vaccination. The receptors come from an adult in good health.

The table lists this clone with a count of one. The J gene is TRBJ2-4, the V gene TRBV4-2; 10 bases line up with TRBD2. The junction had 16 bases not matched to a gene; V was cut back by 6 bases and J by 2 bases. The germline V gene encodes CDR1 LGHNA and CDR2 YNFKEQ. The CDR3 spans 19 residues. CDR3: CASSPGGAAGGPPKNIQYF. The CDR3 DNA sequence: TGTGCCAGCAGTCCCGGGGGGGCAGCGGGGGGGCCCCCCAAAAACATTCAGTACTTC.

This clone was counted only a few times. This sequence joins TRBV7-2 and TRBJ1-6; 10 bases line up with TRBD1. With V trimmed by 5 bases and J by 4 bases, 5 bases remained unmatched. The germline gives CDR1 SGHTA, CDR2 FQGNSA. The CDR3 sequence is 16 residues long. The CDR3 region has the DNA TGTGCCAGCAGCCCCGACAGGGGGCGGTATAATTCACCCCTCCACTTT. As protein: CASSPDRGRYNSPLHF. Variable domain in full (rest from reference TRBV7-2 and TRBJ1-6): GAGVSQSPSNKVTEKGKDVELRCDPISGHTALYWYRQSLGQGLEFLIYFQGNSAPDKSGLPSDRFSAERTGGSVSTLTIQRTQQEDSAVYLCASSPDRGRYNSPLHFGNGTRLTVT.

This chain joins TRBV15 and TRBJ2-7, with 12 bases identical to TRBD2. This CDR3 comprises 15 residues. CDR1 is LNHNV, CDR2 YYDKDF, per germline (reference sequence). V lost 4 bases and J lost 2; bases outside the gene matches: 3. The chain's CDR3 is CATSNRLAGAYEQYF. CDR3 bases: TGTGCCACCAGCAACCGACTAGCGGGAGCCTACGAGCAGTACTTC.

The V and J genes are TRBV7-6 and TRBJ1-6; D unresolved. Trimming pared 5 bases from V and 8 bases from J, leaving 10 bases between. Germline V gene data show CDR1 as SGHVS and CDR2 as FNYEAQ. The CDR3 spans 13 residues. The CDR3 spells CASSPRLDSPLHF. The CDR3 nucleotides read TGTGCCAGCAGCCCCCGCCTAGATTCACCCCTCCACTTT. The whole variable domain, remainder taken from reference TRBV7-6 and TRBJ1-6, is GAGVSQSPRYKVTKRGQDVALRCDPISGHVSLYWYRQALGQGPEFLTYFNYEAQQDKSGLPNDRFSAERPEGSISTLTIQRTEQRDSAMYRCASSPRLDSPLHFGNGTRLTVT.

As concerns this clone: The identical CDR3 is also encoded by other nucleotide sequences in the sample. The CDR3 is CASSLTGGGETQYF. DNA of the CDR3: TGTGCCAGCAGCCTAACAGGGGGCGGGGAGACCCAGTACTTC. This sequence joins TRBV7-9 and TRBJ2-5; TRBD1 aligns across 9 bases. V shed 5 bases, J shed 5 bases, and the junction held 6 bases outside the gene matches. CDR3 length equals 14 residues. Germline V gene sequence: CDR1 SEHNR, CDR2 FQNEAQ (reference sequence).

The chain links TRBV5-6 to TRBJ2-2; D is undetermined. V was shortened by 1 base and J by 4 bases, with 8 bases between the two germline ends. The CDR3 is 14 residues long. Germline-derived CDR1 and CDR2 are SGHDT and YYEEEE. CDR3 nucleotides: TGTGCCAGCAGCTTGAAATCTGCCACCGGGGAGCTGTTTTTT. Amino acids: CASSLKSATGELFF.

J is TRBJ2-1 and V is TRBV10-2; maybe TRBD2 (6 bases). CDR3 length: 16 residues. Germline-derived CDR1 and CDR2 are WSHSY and SAAADI. Between the trimmed V and J ends, which lost 6 bases and 5 bases, there was a span of 20 bases. The CDR3 DNA reads as TGCGCCAGCAGAAGAGGGGACTCGGGGCTCCACAATGAGCAGTTCTTC. Its protein product is CASRRGDSGLHNEQFF.

This clone was observed a handful of times. The rearrangement links TRBV7-2 to TRBJ2-1; weak D call: TRBD2 (6 bases). V was trimmed by 5 bases and J by 0 bases, leaving 14 bases between them. The CDR3 contains 16 residues. From germline, CDR1 is SGHTA and CDR2 FQGNSA. The CDR3 bases are TGTGCCAGCAGCCAATGGACTACGAGCTCCTACAATGAGCAGTTCTTC. Translated: CASSQWTTSSYNEQFF. Combining the CDR3 with reference TRBV7-2 and TRBJ2-1 gives the whole variable domain GAGVSQSPSNKVTEKGKDVELRCDPISGHTALYWYRQSLGQGLEFLIYFQGNSAPDKSGLPSDRFSAERTGGSVSTLTIQRTQQEDSAVYLCASSQWTTSSYNEQFFGPGTRLTVL.

The V call is TRBV3-1 (or the pseudogene TRBV3-2), the J call TRBJ1-4; 9 bases align to TRBD1. V lost 0 bases to trimming and J lost 6 bases; unmatched junction nucleotides: 8. Looked up from germline, CDR1 is LGHDT and CDR2 is YNNKEL (reference sequence). This CDR3 is built from 17 residues. CDR3 DNA sequence: TGTGCCAGCAGCCAAGATCCAGCGGGACAGGGTGATGAAAAACTGTTTTTT. Translated, it gives CASSQDPAGQGDEKLFF.

This clone has only one observation. Other DNA sequences in this sample translate to the same CDR3. The chain combines TRBV12-3 or TRBV12-4 with TRBJ2-1; the D is unclear. The CDR3 has 11 amino acids. The ends were cut back, 4 bases at V and 6 bases at J, with 4 bases in the middle. CDR3 sequence: CASSSGNEQFF. The DNA for the CDR3 is TGTGCCAGCAGTTCGGGCAATGAGCAGTTCTTC.

Only a few counts were recorded for this clone. The V and J genes are TRBV14 and TRBJ1-5; D not resolved. This CDR3 comprises 15 residues. Germline CDR1 is SGHDN and CDR2 is FVKESK. V dropped 4 bases and J dropped 4 bases, with 14 bases sitting between them. DNA for the CDR3: TGTGCCAGCAGCCCAAGCGGCCAGCATAATCAGCCCCAGCATTTT. It translates to CASSPSGQHNQPQHF.

The CDR3 protein is CAIRSRGPGDTEAFF. The CDR3 bases are TGTGCCATCAGATCACGGGGCCCGGGGGACACTGAAGCTTTCTTT. The rearrangement uses TRBV10-3 and TRBJ1-1; D is possibly TRBD1 (5 bases). There are 15 residues in the CDR3. Trimming stripped 6 bases from V and 3 bases from J, with 17 bases between. Germline V gene sequence: CDR1 ENHRY, CDR2 SYGVKD.

V and J are TRBV15 and TRBJ1-4; TRBD1 aligns across 7 bases. CDR1 LNHNV and CDR2 YYDKDF come from the germline V gene (reference sequence). The CDR3 is 16 residues long. V dropped 1 base and J dropped 5; count of bases not matched to a gene: 7. The CDR3 region is CATSRGTGVLNEKLFF. In DNA, the CDR3 is TGTGCCACCAGCAGAGGGACAGGTGTTCTGAATGAAAAACTGTTTTTT.

The genes are TRBV7-9 and TRBJ1-5, with 8 bases that match TRBD1. J was trimmed by 4 bases and V by 2 bases; bases with no gene match: 4. CDR1 and CDR2 (germline): SEHNR, FQNEAQ (reference sequence). CDR3 length: 15 residues. The CDR3 coding sequence is TGTGCCAGCAGCTTATCACAGGGGGTTAATCAGCCCCAGCATTTT. This codes for CASSLSQGVNQPQHF. The full variable domain, rest sourced from reference TRBV7-9 and TRBJ1-5, is DTGVSQNPRHKITKRGQNVTFRCDPISEHNRLYWYRQTLGQGPEFLTYFQNEAQLEKSRLLSDRFSAERPKGSFSTLEIQRTEQGDSAMYLCASSLSQGVNQPQHFGDGTRLSIL.

The CDR3: CAWSRGNGYTF. The DNA for the CDR3 is TGTGCCTGGAGTCGGGGGAATGGCTACACCTTC. This chain uses TRBV30 with TRBJ1-2, with D perhaps TRBD1 (5 bases). Germline V CDR1 and CDR2: GTSNPN, SVGIG (reference sequence). Trimming removed 2 bases from V and 6 bases from J, with 7 bases in between. There are 11 residues in the CDR3.

The CDR3 region is CASSPHGQGPPYEQYV. The CDR3 nucleotides are TGTGCCAGCAGCCCGCATGGACAGGGACCCCCCTACGAGCAGTACGTC. J is TRBJ2-7 and V is TRBV7-2; 8 nucleotides agree with TRBD1. Germline V gene lookup returns CDR1 SGHTA and CDR2 FQGNSA. V lost 5 bases to trimming and J lost 2 bases; unmatched junction nucleotides: 11. The CDR3 is 16 amino acids.

V usage is TRBV29-1 and J usage is TRBJ1-2; D call uncertain. The CDR3 extends over 13 amino acids. The germline V gene has CDR1 SQVTM and CDR2 ANQGSEA. Between the trimmed V and J ends, which lost 3 bases and 2 bases, there was a span of 10 bases. The CDR3 DNA is TGCAGCGTTGAGGCAGGCTTAAACTATGGCTACACCTTC. It yields the protein CSVEAGLNYGYTF.

The chain joins TRBV5-4 to TRBJ2-5; D is unclear. The CDR3 is 15 residues long. Germline CDR1 is SGHNT and CDR2 is YYREEE (reference sequence). V was pared by 0 bases and J by 6 bases, with 15 bases between. The CDR3 nucleotides read TGTGCCAGCAGCTTGGCTACAGCATCCCGGCAGACCCAGTACTTC. Its protein product is CASSLATASRQTQYF.

The chain links TRBV7-2 to TRBJ2-2; D not certain. V was cut by 4 bases and J by 3 bases, with 9 bases left in between. Germline lookup yields CDR1 SGHTA and CDR2 FQGNSA. The CDR3 covers 14 residues. CDR3 region: CASSSAAYTGELFF. The CDR3 nucleotides read TGTGCCAGCAGCTCGGCGGCCTACACCGGGGAGCTGTTTTTT. Full variable domain (outside the CDR3, taken from reference TRBV7-2 and TRBJ2-2): GAGVSQSPSNKVTEKGKDVELRCDPISGHTALYWYRQSLGQGLEFLIYFQGNSAPDKSGLPSDRFSAERTGGSVSTLTIQRTQQEDSAVYLCASSSAAYTGELFFGEGSRLTVL.